The 2 T cell receptor beta chains presented below share a single source sample, sequenced in a study of memory CD4+ T cells and cytomegalovirus serostatus. The sort gate was single viable CD3+CD4+CD8-CD45RO+ cells for memory CD4+ T cells. Method: immunoSEQ multiplex PCR; TCRdb's copy keeps in-frame clones and lacks some. The data hold about 100,000 clones, with about 80% observed a single time. The sequenced sample consisted of memory CD4+ T cells from blood. These receptors were collected from an adult in good health and CMV-seropositive.

The genes are TRBV5-1 and TRBJ2-1; D uncertain. The V gene's germline CDR1 is SGHRS and CDR2 YFSETQ. The CDR3 is 16 residues long. V dropped 1 base and J dropped 10 bases, with 21 bases sitting between them. CDR3 sequence: CASSLLGLLGSSEQFF. CDR3 coding DNA: TGCGCCAGCAGCTTGTTGGGCTTGTTAGGCAGTTCGGAGCAGTTCTTC.

The chain combines TRBV6-5 with TRBJ1-5; no clear D. The CDR3 is 14 amino acids. V was shortened by 2 bases and J by 5 bases, with 10 bases between the two germline ends. The germline V gene has CDR1 MNHEY and CDR2 SVGAGI. CDR3 nucleotide sequence: TGTGCCAGCAGTTACGGCGCGCCCTATCAGCCCCAGCATTTT. Translating gives CASSYGAPYQPQHF.